The T cell receptor (beta chain) described here comes from a study of blood T cell repertoires in COVID-19. Sequenced by immunoSEQ multiplex PCR; TCRdb stores in-frame clones only, minus some. Of about 120,000 clones listed, around four fifths are singletons. This clone showed up just once. Germline lookup yields CDR1 SGHNT and CDR2 YYREEE (reference sequence). This CDR3 comprises 14 residues. V lost 4 bases, J lost 4 bases, and 14 bases lay in between. The clonotype was recovered from a man under 40 with acute or convalescent COVID-19. The specimen was peripheral blood. The chain links TRBV5-4 to TRBJ1-1; D might be TRBD1 (6 bases). The CDR3 DNA reads as TGTGCCAGCAGCGCCGCGGGGGCCACCACTGAAGCTTTCTTT. As protein: CASSAAGATTEAFF.